This TCR beta chain is from a study of T cells in Graves' hyperthyroidism and ophthalmopathy. Findings of the study overall: Within blood appeared most thyroid clonotypes that had expanded above 0.001.

This clonotype appeared many times. The antigen is unknown. Amplified regions were TCR beta CDR3 sequences from RNA transcripts. TCR CDR3 underwent first-round RT-PCR with the HTBI primer set. A single record per CDR3 protein comes from TCRdb applying MiXCR to the multiplex PCR reads. Among about 400,000 distinct CDR3 sequences, about 15% were seen once, and the ten largest hold 14%. Germline values: CDR1 SGHAT, CDR2 FQNNGV. CDR3 length: 18 residues. J lost 1 base, V lost 1 base, and 10 bases had no gene match. The rearrangement links TRBV11-2 to TRBJ2-1, with 7 positions matching TRBD1. The receptor was derived from a woman younger than 35 with Graves' hyperthyroidism. Sequenced: blood. CDR3 DNA sequence: TGTGCCAGCAGCTTAGGGGCGGACAGGAGCAGTTCCTACAATGAGCAGTTCTTC. This gives the protein CASSLGADRSSSYNEQFF.